This T cell receptor (beta chain) originates from a study of response to subunit inactivated influenza vaccine. Germline-derived CDR1 and CDR2 are LNHNV and YYDKDF (reference sequence). This CDR3 region has 14 residues. With 5 bases removed from V and 3 bases from J, the gap between germline ends came to 14 bases. Study outcomes and limitations: With each seasonal influenza vaccination, the authors suggested, few new T cells are recruited.

As for this clonotype: Its target is unknown.

TCRdb processed the RT-PCR reads anew with MiXCR; each CDR3 protein has one entry. The sample consists of fewer than 650,000 distinct CDR3 sequences, over 10% of them appearing once. The input for sequencing was PBMCs from blood, taken roughly 48 days after vaccination. V and J are TRBV15 and TRBJ2-7; D unresolved. The sequence was collected from a man aged 50 or older who received an inactivated influenza vaccine. CDR3 region: CATSPTRSDYEQYF. Written as DNA, the CDR3 is TGTGCCACCAGCCCTACACGGTCCGACTACGAGCAGTACTTC.